One T cell receptor (beta chain) is described in this entry. Its antigen is not identified. This sample also contains other DNA sequences that code for the same CDR3. This specimen belongs to a study of T cells in localized non-small cell lung cancer. Study outcomes and limitations: Paired adjacent lung recovered a median approximately 62 of the top 100 tumor clones. Investigators sequenced only a single tumor region, leaving heterogeneity possible. Tumor showed lower T cell clonality than uninvolved adjacent lung, where it was highest.

This CDR3 region has 17 residues. The germline V gene has CDR1 SGHRS and CDR2 YFSETQ. The trim removed 2 bases at V and 0 bases at J, leaving 1 base unmatched. TCRdb's copy holds only in-frame clones and misses some; the assay was immunoSEQ multiplex PCR. The table shows over 55,000 clones, with under 90% occurring only once. The chain carries TRBV5-1 and TRBJ2-3; 15 bases align to TRBD2. The sequences come from peripheral blood, collected before any cancer treatment. This TCR was recovered from a woman aged 40-70 years with stage I lung adenocarcinoma. The CDR3 loop is CASSLGLAGGSTDTQYF. In DNA, the CDR3 is TGCGCCAGCAGCTTAGGACTAGCGGGGGGGAGCACAGATACGCAGTATTTT.